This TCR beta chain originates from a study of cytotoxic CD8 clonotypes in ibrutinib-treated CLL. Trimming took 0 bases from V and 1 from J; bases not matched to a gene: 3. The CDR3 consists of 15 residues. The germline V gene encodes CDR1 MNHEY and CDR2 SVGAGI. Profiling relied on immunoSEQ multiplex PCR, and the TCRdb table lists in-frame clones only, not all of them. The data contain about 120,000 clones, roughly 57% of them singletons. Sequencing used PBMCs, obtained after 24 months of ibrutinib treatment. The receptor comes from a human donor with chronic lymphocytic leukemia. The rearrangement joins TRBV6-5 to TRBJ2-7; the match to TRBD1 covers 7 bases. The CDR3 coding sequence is TGTGCCAGCAGTTACTCGGAGACAGGGTCCTACGAGCAGTACTTC. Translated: CASSYSETGSYEQYF.